Sequencing of this TCR beta chain was carried out in a study of cytomegalovirus exposure and HLA in healthy donors. Overall study results and limits: Further analysis was carried out later, and it showed several of the most significant clusters appearing linked to common viral pathogens. One cluster of highly shared sequence variants probably arose as a sequencing artifact.

In the case of this clone: Antigen: not known.

Germline V gene sequence: CDR1 SGHRS, CDR2 YFSETQ. This CDR3 has 16 amino acids. Trimming took 4 bases from V and 2 from J; bases not matched to a gene: 11. PCR involved 60 Vbeta and 13 Jbeta primers. Profiled with immunoSEQ multiplex PCR; TCRdb holds only in-frame clones, not every one. The top ten hold around 0.51% of the sample, which has about 140,000 clones, 88% seen once. This chain joins TRBV5-1 and TRBJ1-1, with 7 bases lining up with TRBD1. The source of this sequence is a woman aged 35 to 49 in good health and CMV-seronegative. The sample taken for sequencing was PBMCs. The CDR3 DNA reads TGCGCCAGCAGCACTTACCCGGGACAGCTAAACACTGAAGCTTTCTTT. As protein: CASSTYPGQLNTEAFF.